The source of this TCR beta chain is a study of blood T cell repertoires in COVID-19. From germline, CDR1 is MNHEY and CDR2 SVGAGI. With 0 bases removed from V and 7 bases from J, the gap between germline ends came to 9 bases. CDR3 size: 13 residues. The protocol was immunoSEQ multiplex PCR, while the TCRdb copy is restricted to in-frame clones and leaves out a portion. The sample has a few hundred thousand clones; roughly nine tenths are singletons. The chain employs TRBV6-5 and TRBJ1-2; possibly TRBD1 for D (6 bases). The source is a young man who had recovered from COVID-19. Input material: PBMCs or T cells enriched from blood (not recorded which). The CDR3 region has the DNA TGTGCCAGCAGTTACTCTTGGACAGCTGGCTACACCTTC. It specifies CASSYSWTAGYTF.